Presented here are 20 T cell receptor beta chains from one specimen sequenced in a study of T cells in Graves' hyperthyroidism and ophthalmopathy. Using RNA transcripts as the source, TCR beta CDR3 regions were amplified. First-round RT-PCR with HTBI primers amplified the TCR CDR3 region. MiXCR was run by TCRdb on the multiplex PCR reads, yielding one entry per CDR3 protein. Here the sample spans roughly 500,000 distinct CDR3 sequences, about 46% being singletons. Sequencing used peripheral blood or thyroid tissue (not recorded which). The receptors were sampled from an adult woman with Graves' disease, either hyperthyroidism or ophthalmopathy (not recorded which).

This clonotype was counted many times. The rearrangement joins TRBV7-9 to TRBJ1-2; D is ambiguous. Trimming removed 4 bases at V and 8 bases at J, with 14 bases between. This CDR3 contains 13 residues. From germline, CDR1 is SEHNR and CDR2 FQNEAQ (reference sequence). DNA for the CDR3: TGTGCCAGCAGCTACCCTAATTTCAGGGGCTACACCTTC. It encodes CASSYPNFRGYTF.

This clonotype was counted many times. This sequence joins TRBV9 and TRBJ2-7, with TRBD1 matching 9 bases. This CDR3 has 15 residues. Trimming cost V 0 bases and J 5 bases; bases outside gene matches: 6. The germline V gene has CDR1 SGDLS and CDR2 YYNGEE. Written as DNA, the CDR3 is TGTGCCAGCAGCGTAGAGGGGACAGGGAAAGACGAGCAGTACTTC. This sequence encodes CASSVEGTGKDEQYF.

This CDR3 is CASSPRGGQNSPLHF. Here the CDR3 DNA reads TGTGCCAGCTCACCACGTGGGGGGCAGAATTCACCCCTCCACTTT. The chain has TRBV7-9 and TRBJ1-6, with D maybe TRBD1 (6 bases). The V gene's germline CDR1 is SEHNR and CDR2 FQNEAQ (reference sequence). V was pared by 8 bases and J by 7 bases, with 18 bases between. CDR3 length: 15 residues.

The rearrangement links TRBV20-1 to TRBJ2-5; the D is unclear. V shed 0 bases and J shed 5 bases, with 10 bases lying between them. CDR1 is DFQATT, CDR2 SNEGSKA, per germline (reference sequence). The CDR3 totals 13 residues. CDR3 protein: CSARDGGRETQYF. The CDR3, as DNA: TGCAGTGCTAGAGATGGCGGCCGGGAGACCCAGTACTTC.

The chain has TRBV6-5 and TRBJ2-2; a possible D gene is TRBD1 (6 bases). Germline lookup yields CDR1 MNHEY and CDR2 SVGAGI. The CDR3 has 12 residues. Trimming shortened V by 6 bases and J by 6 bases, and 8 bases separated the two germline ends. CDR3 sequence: CASRDSAGELFF. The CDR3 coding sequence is TGTGCCAGCAGGGACAGCGCCGGGGAGCTGTTTTTT.

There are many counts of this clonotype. CDR3 residues: CASTRIEGVSGELFF. The CDR3 DNA is TGCGCCAGCACCCGAATCGAGGGAGTTTCCGGGGAGCTGTTTTTT. This chain links TRBV4-1 with TRBJ2-2; D might be TRBD2 (5 bases). CDR1 is MGHRA and CDR2 is YSYEKL in the germline V gene. This CDR3 contains 15 residues. Trimming left V 7 bases short and J 6 bases short, with 18 bases between.

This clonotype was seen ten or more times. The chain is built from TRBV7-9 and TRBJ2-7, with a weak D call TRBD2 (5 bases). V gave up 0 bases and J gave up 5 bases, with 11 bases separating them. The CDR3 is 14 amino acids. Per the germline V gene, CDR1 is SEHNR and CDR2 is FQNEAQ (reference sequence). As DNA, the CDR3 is TGTGCCAGCAGCTTAGCGGGAGAAATAGACGAGCAGTACTTC. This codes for CASSLAGEIDEQYF.

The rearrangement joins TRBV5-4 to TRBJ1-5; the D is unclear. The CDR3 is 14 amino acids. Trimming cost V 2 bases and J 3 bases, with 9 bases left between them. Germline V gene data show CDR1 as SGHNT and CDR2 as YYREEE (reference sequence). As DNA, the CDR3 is TGTGCCAGCAGCTTAGCTTGGGACAATCAGCCCCAGCATTTT. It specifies CASSLAWDNQPQHF.

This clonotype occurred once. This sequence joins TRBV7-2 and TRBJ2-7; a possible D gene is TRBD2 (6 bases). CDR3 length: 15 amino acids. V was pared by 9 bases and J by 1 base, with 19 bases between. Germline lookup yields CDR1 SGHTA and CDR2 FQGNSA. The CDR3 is CASILGGIWSYEQYF. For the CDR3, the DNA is TGTGCCAGTATCTTAGGCGGGATCTGGTCCTACGAGCAGTACTTC. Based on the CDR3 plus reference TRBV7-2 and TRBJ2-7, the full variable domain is GAGVSQSPSNKVTEKGKDVELRCDPISGHTALYWYRQSLGQGLEFLIYFQGNSAPDKSGLPSDRFSAERTGGSVSTLTIQRTQQEDSAVYLCASILGGIWSYEQYFGPGTRLTVT.

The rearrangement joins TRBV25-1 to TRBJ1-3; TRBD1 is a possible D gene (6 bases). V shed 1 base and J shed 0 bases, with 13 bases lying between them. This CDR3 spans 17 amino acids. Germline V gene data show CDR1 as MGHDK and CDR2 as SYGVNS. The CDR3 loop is CASSEWGGLGSGNTIYF. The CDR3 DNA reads TGTGCCAGCAGTGAATGGGGGGGGCTCGGCTCTGGAAACACCATATATTTT.

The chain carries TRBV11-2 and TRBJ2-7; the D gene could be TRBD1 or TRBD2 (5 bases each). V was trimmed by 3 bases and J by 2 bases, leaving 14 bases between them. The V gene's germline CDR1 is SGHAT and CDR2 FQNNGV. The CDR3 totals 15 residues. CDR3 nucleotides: TGTGCCAGCAGCTTCCCGAGGGGAGTGACCTACGAGCAGTACTTC. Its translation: CASSFPRGVTYEQYF. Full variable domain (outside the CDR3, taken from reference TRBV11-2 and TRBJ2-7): EAGVAQSPRYKIIEKRQSVAFWCNPISGHATLYWYQQILGQGPKLLIQFQNNGVVDDSQLPKDRFSAERLKGVDSTLKIQPAKLEDSAVYLCASSFPRGVTYEQYFGPGTRLTVT.

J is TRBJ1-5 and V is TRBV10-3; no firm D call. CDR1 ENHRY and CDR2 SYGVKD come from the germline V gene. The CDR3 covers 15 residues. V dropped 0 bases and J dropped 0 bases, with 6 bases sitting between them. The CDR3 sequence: CAISESGNSNQPQHF. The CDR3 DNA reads TGTGCCATCAGTGAGTCAGGGAATAGCAATCAGCCCCAGCATTTT.

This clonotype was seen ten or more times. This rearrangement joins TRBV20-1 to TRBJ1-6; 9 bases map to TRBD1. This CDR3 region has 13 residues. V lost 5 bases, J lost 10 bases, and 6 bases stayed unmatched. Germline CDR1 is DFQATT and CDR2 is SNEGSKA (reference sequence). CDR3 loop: CSAPDRGKSPLHF. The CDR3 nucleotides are TGCAGTGCTCCCGACAGGGGGAAGTCACCCCTCCACTTT.

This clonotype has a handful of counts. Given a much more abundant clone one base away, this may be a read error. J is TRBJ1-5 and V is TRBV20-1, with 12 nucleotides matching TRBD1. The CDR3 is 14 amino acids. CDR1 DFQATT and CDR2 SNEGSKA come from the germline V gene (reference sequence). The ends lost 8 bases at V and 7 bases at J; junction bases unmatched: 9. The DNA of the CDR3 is TGCAGTACCGTCCGGGACAGGGGGCTCCAGCCCCAGCATTTT. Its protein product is CSTVRDRGLQPQHF.

This CDR3 reads CASSFGSLGQTLVQETQYF. The CDR3 DNA reads as TGTGCCAGCAGCTTTGGAAGTCTGGGGCAAACTCTGGTCCAAGAGACCCAGTACTTC. The V call is TRBV5-6, the J call TRBJ2-5; D may be TRBD1 (5 bases). This CDR3 is 19 amino acids long. V shed 2 bases and J shed 1 base, with 24 bases lying between them. The germline V gene has CDR1 SGHDT and CDR2 YYEEEE.

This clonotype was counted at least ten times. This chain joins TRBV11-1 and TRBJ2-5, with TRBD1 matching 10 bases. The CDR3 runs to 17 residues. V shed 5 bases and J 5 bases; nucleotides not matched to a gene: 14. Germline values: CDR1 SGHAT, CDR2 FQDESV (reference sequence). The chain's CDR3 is CASSARQGARQKETQYF. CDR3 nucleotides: TGTGCCAGCAGCGCAAGACAGGGGGCGCGGCAGAAGGAGACCCAGTACTTC.

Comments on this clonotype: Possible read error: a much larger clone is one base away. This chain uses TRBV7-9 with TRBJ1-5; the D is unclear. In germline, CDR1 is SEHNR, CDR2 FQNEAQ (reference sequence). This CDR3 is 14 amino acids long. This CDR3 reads CAGRKTGSGQPQHF. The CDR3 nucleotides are TGTGCCGGCAGAAAGACTGGCTCGGGGCAGCCCCAGCATTTT.

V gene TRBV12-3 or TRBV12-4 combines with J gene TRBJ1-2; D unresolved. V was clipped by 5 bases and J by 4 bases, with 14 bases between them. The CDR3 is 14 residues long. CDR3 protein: CASSTRPGSYGYTF. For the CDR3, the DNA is TGTGCCAGCAGTACGAGACCGGGGAGCTATGGCTACACCTTC.

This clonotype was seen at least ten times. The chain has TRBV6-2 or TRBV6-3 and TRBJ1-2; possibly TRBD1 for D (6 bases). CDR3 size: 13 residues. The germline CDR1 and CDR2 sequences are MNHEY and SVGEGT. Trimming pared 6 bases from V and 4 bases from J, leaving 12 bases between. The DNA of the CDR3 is TGTGCCAGCAGCCCGGGACATACCTATGGCTACACCTTC. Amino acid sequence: CASSPGHTYGYTF.

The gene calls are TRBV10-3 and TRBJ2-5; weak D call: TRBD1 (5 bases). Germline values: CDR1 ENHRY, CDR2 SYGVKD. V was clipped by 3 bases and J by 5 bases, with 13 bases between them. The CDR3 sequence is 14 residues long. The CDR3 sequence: CAISESLGRETQYF. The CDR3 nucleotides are TGTGCCATCAGTGAATCCCTGGGGCGGGAGACCCAGTACTTC.